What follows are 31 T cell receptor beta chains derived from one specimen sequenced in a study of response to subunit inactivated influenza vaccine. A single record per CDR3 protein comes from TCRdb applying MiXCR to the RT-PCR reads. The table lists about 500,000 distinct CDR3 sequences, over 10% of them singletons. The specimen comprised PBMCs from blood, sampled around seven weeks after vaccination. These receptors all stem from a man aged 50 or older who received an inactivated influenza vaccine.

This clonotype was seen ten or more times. For the CDR3, the DNA is TGCGCCAGCACCTCCGGACTAGCGGGGGGGCCAGGTGAGCAGTTCTTC. It codes for CASTSGLAGGPGEQFF. V is TRBV10-2 and J is TRBJ2-1; 15 nucleotides match TRBD2. Unmatched junction bases numbered 10, after V lost 7 bases and J lost 9 bases. The CDR3 runs 16 residues. Germline V gives CDR1 WSHSY, CDR2 SAAADI.

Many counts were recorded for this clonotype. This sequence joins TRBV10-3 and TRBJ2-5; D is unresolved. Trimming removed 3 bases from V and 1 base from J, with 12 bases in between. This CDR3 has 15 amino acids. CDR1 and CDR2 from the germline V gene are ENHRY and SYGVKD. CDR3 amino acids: CAISDRRTLQETQYF. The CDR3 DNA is TGTGCCATCAGTGACCGTCGCACCCTCCAAGAGACCCAGTACTTC.

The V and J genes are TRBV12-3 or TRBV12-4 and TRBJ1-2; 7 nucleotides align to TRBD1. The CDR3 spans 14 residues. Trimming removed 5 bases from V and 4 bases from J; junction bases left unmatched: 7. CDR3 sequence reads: CASSRDRVGYGYTF. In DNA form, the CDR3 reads TGTGCCAGCAGTCGAGACAGGGTTGGCTATGGCTACACCTTC.

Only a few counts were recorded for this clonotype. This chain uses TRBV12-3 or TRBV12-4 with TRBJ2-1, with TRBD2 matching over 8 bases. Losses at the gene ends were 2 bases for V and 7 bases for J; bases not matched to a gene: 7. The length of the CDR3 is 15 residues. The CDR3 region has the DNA TGTGCCAGCAGTTTAACGGGAGGGATTGGGAATGAGCAGTTCTTC. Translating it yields CASSLTGGIGNEQFF.

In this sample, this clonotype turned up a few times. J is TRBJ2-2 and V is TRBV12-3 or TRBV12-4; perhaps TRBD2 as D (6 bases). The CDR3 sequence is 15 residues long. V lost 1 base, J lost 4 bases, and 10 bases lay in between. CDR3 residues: CASSLDGGGTGELFF. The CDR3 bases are TGTGCCAGCAGTTTAGACGGGGGTGGCACCGGGGAGCTGTTTTTT.

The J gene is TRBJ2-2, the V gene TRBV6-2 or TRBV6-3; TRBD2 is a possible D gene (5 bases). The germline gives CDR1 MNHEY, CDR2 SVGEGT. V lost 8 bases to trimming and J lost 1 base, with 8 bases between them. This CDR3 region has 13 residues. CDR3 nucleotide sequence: TGTGCCAGCGGGAGCCAGAACACCGGGGAGCTGTTTTTT. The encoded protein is CASGSQNTGELFF.

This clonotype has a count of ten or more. The CDR3, as DNA: TGTGCCAGCAGAAGGACTAGCGGGGGGAATACGCAGTATTTT. This translates into CASRRTSGGNTQYF. The rearrangement uses TRBV12-3 or TRBV12-4 and TRBJ2-3; 14 bases line up with TRBD2. V was clipped by 6 bases and J by 7 bases; unmatched bases: 3. This CDR3 is 14 amino acids long.

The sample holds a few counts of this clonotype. CDR3 sequence (DNA): TGCAGTGCCCGGGACCGAGACACCGCCTCCTACGAGCAGTACTTC. Its translation is CSARDRDTASYEQYF. This sequence joins TRBV20-1 and TRBJ2-7; D tentatively fits TRBD1 or TRBD2 (5 bases each). The germline V and J ends were trimmed by 6 bases and 0 bases, with 18 bases remaining between them. The CDR3 loop spans 15 amino acids. Germline CDR1 is DFQATT and CDR2 is SNEGSKA (reference sequence).

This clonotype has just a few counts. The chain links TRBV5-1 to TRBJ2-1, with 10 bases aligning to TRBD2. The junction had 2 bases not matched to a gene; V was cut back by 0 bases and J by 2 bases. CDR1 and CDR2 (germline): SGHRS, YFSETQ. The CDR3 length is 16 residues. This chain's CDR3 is CASSLGGTSAYNEQFF. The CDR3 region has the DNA TGCGCCAGCAGCTTGGGCGGGACTAGCGCCTACAATGAGCAGTTCTTC.

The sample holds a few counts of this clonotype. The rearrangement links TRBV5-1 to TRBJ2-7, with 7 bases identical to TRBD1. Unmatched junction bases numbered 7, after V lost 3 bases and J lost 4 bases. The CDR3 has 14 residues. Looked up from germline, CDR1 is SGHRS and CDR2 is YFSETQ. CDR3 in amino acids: CASSYGQDIYEQYF. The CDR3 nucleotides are TGCGCCAGCAGCTATGGACAGGATATATACGAGCAGTACTTC.

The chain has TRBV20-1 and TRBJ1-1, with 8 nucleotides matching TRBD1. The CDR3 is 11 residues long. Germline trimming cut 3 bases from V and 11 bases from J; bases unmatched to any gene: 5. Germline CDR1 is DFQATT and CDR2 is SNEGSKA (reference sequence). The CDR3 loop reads CSASLDRVAFF. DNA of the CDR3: TGCAGTGCTAGCCTGGACAGGGTTGCTTTCTTT.

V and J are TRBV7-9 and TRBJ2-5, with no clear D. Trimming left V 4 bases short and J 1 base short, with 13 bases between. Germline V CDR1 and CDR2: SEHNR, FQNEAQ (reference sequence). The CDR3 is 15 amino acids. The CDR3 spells CASSSVTETQETQYF. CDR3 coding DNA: TGTGCCAGCAGCTCGGTGACGGAAACCCAAGAGACCCAGTACTTC.

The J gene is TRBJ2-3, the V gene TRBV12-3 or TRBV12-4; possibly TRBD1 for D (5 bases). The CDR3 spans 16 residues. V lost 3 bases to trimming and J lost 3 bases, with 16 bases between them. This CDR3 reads CASSFYRSSSTDTQYF. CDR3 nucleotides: TGTGCCAGCAGTTTCTACAGGTCTAGTAGTACAGATACGCAGTATTTT.

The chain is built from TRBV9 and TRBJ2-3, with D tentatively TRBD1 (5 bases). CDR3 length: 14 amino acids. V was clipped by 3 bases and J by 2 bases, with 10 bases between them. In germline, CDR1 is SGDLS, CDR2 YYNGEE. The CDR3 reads CASSARQITDTQYF. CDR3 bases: TGTGCCAGCAGCGCCAGACAGATCACAGATACGCAGTATTTT.

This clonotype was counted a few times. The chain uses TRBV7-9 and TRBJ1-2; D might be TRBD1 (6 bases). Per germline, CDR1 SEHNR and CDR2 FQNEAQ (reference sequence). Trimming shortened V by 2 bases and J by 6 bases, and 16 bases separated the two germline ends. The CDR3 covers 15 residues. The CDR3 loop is CASSLLGPSGDGYTF. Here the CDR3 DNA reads TGTGCCAGCAGCTTATTAGGGCCCTCAGGGGATGGCTACACCTTC.

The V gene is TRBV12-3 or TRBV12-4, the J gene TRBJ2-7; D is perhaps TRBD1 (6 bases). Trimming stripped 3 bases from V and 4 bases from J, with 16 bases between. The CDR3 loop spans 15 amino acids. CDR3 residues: CASSLYDRRGYEQYF. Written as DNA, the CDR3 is TGTGCCAGCAGTTTGTATGACAGGCGCGGGTACGAGCAGTACTTC.

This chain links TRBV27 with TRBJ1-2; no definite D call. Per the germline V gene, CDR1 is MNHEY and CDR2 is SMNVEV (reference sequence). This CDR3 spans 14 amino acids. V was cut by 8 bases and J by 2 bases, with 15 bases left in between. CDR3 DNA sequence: TGTGCCAGCGGATCCCCCCGGCCAAACTATGGCTACACCTTC. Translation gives CASGSPRPNYGYTF.

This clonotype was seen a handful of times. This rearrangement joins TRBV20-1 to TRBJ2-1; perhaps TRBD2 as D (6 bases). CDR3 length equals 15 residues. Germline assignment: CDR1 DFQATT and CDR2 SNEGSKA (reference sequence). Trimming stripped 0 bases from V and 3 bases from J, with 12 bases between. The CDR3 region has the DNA TGCAGTGCTAGAGACTTAATAGCGGTCTACAATGAGCAGTTCTTC. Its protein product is CSARDLIAVYNEQFF.

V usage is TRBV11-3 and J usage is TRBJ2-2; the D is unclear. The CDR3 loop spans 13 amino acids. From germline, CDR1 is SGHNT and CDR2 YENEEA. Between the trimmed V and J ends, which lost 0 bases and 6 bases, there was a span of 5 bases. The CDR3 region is CASSLDAPGELFF. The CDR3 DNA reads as TGTGCCAGCAGCTTAGACGCACCCGGGGAGCTGTTTTTT.

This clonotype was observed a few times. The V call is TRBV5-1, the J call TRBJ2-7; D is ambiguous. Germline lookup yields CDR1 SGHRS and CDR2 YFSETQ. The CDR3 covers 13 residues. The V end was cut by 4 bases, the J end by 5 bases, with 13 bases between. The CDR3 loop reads CASSPWAADEQYF. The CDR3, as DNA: TGCGCCAGCAGCCCCTGGGCGGCGGACGAGCAGTACTTC.

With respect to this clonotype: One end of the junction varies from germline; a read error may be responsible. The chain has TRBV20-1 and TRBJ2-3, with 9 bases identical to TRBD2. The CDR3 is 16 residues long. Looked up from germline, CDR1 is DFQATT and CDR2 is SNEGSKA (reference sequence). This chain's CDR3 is CCARGLARLGTDTQYF. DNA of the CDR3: TGCTGTGCTAGAGGACTAGCGAGGCTTGGCACAGATACGCAGTATTTT.

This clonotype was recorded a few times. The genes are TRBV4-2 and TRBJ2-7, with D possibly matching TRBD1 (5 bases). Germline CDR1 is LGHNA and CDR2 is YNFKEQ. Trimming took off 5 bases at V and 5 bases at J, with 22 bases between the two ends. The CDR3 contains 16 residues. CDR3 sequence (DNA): TGTGCCAGCAGCTACAACACACAAGGGGTGGTTGACGAGCAGTACTTC. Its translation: CASSYNTQGVVDEQYF.

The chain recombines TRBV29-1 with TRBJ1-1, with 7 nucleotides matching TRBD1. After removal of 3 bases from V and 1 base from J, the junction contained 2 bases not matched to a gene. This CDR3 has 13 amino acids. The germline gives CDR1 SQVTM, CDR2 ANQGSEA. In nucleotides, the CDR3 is TGCAGCGTTGAGGGACAGAAGAACACTGAAGCTTTCTTT. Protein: CSVEGQKNTEAFF.

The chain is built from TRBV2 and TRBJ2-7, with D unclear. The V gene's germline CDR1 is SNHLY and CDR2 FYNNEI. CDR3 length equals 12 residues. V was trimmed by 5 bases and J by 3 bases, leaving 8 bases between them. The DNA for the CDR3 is TGTGCCAGCAGTCGCCTAATCTACGAGCAGTACTTC. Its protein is CASSRLIYEQYF.

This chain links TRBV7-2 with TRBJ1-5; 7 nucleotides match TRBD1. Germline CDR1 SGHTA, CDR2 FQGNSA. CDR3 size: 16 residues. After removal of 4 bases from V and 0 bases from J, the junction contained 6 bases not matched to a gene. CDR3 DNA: TGTGCCAGCAGCTCCGGACAGGTCCTTAGCAATCAGCCCCAGCATTTT. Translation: CASSSGQVLSNQPQHF.

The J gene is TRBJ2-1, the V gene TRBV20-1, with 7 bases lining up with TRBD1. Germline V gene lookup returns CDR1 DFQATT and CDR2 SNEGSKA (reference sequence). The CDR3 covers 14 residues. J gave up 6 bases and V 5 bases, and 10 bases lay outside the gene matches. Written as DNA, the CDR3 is TGCAGTGCTGAGACAGGGTATGTTGGCAATGAGCAGTTCTTC. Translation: CSAETGYVGNEQFF.

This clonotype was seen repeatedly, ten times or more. In nucleotides, the CDR3 is TGTGCCAGCAGCTTGGTTCGCCTGGGGACTGAAGCTTTCTTT. Translating gives CASSLVRLGTEAFF. The V call is TRBV5-6, the J call TRBJ1-1; D is unclear. With 0 bases removed from V and 5 bases from J, the gap between germline ends came to 11 bases. Germline CDR1 is SGHDT and CDR2 is YYEEEE. The CDR3 covers 14 residues. Looking up the rest from reference TRBV5-6 and TRBJ1-1 gives the full variable domain: DAGVTQSPTHLIKTRGQQVTLRCSPKSGHDTVSWYQQALGQGPQFIFQYYEEEERQRGNFPDRFSGHQFPNYSSELNVNALLLGDSALYLCASSLVRLGTEAFFGQGTRLTVV.

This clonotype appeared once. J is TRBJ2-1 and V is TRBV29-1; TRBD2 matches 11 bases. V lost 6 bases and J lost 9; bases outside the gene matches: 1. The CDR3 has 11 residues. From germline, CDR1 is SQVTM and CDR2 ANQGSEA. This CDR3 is CSVGTSGEQFF. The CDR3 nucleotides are TGCAGCGTCGGGACTAGCGGTGAGCAGTTCTTC.

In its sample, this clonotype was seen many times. CDR3 sequence (DNA): TGTGCTAGTGGTTGGGGTGACACTGAAGCTTTCTTT. Protein product: CASGWGDTEAFF. This rearrangement joins TRBV12-5 to TRBJ1-1; the D is unclear. CDR3 size: 12 residues. V lost 4 bases and J 3 bases, leaving 6 bases between the germline ends. From germline, CDR1 is LGHNT and CDR2 FRNRAP.

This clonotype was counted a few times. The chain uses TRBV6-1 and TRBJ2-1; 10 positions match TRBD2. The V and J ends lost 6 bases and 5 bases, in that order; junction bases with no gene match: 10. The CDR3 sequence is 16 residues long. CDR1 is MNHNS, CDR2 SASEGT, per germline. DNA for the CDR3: TGTGCCAGCAGGGACTTAGCGGGAGGCAAAAACAATGAGCAGTTCTTC. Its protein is CASRDLAGGKNNEQFF.

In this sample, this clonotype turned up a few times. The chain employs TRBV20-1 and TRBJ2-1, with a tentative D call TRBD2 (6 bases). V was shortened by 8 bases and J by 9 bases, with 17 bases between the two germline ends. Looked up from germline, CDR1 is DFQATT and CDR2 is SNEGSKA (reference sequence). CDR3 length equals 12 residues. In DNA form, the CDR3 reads TGCAGTATGGGCATGGGAGGAATTGAGCAGTTCTTC. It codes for CSMGMGGIEQFF.